A single sample gave rise to the 5 T cell receptor beta chains below, sequenced in a study of graft-versus-host responses after intestinal transplantation. Sequencing was performed with immunoSEQ multiplex PCR; in TCRdb, only in-frame clones are kept and a portion is missing. The sample consists of 13,000 to 15,000 clones, about a third of them appearing once. Plating of approximately 200,000 CFSE-labeled responder cells was done together with approximately 200,000 irradiated, violet-dye-labeled stimulator cells. The input for sequencing was alloreactive CD8+ T cells from a mixed lymphocyte reaction culture, taken before intestinal transplant. As to subset: CFSE-low proliferating T cells sorted from approximately six-day pre-transplant mixed lymphocyte reaction (GvH or HvG direction). The receptor source for this set is a human patient who received an intestinal transplant.

This clone is labeled as medium-sized. The chain has TRBV27 and TRBJ2-7; perhaps D is TRBD1 or TRBD2 (5 bases each). This CDR3 contains 14 residues. The germline V gene has CDR1 MNHEY and CDR2 SMNVEV (reference sequence). V was clipped by 5 bases and J by 4 bases, with 15 bases between them. The CDR3 DNA reads TGTGCCAGCAGTCTTACAGGTGAGCGGTACGAGCAGTACTTC. Translated, it gives CASSLTGERYEQYF.

The genes are TRBV27 and TRBJ1-1; TRBD1 aligns across 8 bases. Germline CDR1 reads MNHEY; CDR2 reads SMNVEV (reference sequence). The V segment lost 5 bases and the J segment 2 bases; nucleotides outside the gene matches: 7. This CDR3 contains 15 residues. The DNA of the CDR3 is TGTGCCAGCAGTGGGTGGACAGGGAGAAACACTGAAGCTTTCTTT. Residues: CASSGWTGRNTEAFF.

Details on this clone: One end of the junction does not line up with germline, which may come from a read error. V is TRBV6-5 and J is TRBJ2-3; 7 positions agree with TRBD2. Germline loops: CDR1 MNHEY, CDR2 SVGAGI. This CDR3 has 8 residues. The CDR3 loop is CASPRGGF. CDR3 DNA sequence: TGTGCCAGCCCACGCGGGGGTTTT.

The rearrangement joins TRBV30 to TRBJ2-7; TRBD1 matches 7 bases. This CDR3 is built from 16 residues. Looked up from germline, CDR1 is GTSNPN and CDR2 is SVGIG (reference sequence). The ends lost 6 bases at V and 1 base at J; junction bases unmatched: 15. In DNA form, the CDR3 reads TGTGCCTGCACAGGGGTCCCCCCTAGAAATTCCTACGAGCAGTACTTC. Amino acid sequence: CACTGVPPRNSYEQYF.

The sample holds a few counts of this clone. V and J are TRBV9 and TRBJ2-3, with D perhaps assigned TRBD1 or TRBD2 (5 bases each). Germline assignment: CDR1 SGDLS and CDR2 YYNGEE. The length of the CDR3 is 14 residues. V lost 3 bases and J 0 bases, leaving 8 bases between the germline ends. The CDR3 loop reads CASSAGTSTDTQYF. For the CDR3, the DNA is TGTGCCAGCAGCGCGGGGACCAGCACAGATACGCAGTATTTT.